The next 29 T cell receptor beta chains were all read from a single sample in a study of Graves' ophthalmopathy and Graves' hyperthyroidism. RNA served as the template for amplifying TCR beta CDR3 regions. Following a first-round RT-PCR that used HTBI primers, a second-round multiplex PCR was carried out. TCRdb used MiXCR to reprocess the multiplex PCR reads, holding one entry per CDR3 protein. This table holds about 220,000 distinct CDR3 sequences, 20% to 25% found once. The sample consisted of peripheral blood. The receptors were sampled from a woman in her 50s with Graves' ophthalmopathy.

The J gene is TRBJ2-7, the V gene TRBV6-4; a weak D match, TRBD2 (6 bases). CDR3 length: 18 residues. Between the trimmed V and J ends, which lost 1 base and 1 base, there was a span of 20 bases. Per the germline V gene, CDR1 is MRHNA and CDR2 is SNTAGT. This CDR3 is CASSDLTTAGRRSYEQYF. DNA of the CDR3: TGTGCCAGCAGTGACTTGACGACCGCGGGACGCCGATCCTACGAGCAGTACTTC.

This clonotype appeared many times. This chain's CDR3 is CASSLVTGAETQYF. The CDR3 coding sequence is TGTGCCAGCAGCTTAGTAACGGGAGCAGAGACCCAGTACTTC. This rearrangement joins TRBV11-2 to TRBJ2-5; tentatively, D is TRBD2 (6 bases). From germline, CDR1 is SGHAT and CDR2 FQNNGV. This CDR3 has 14 residues. Trimming cost V 1 base and J 4 bases, with 10 bases left between them.

This clonotype was seen ten or more times. The chain links TRBV19 to TRBJ1-1, with TRBD1 identical over 9 bases. Germline V gene lookup returns CDR1 LNHDA and CDR2 SQIVND (reference sequence). V shed 7 bases, J shed 7 bases, and the junction held 7 bases outside the gene matches. The CDR3 sequence is 13 residues long. DNA for the CDR3: TGTGCCAGTAAGGACAGGGGATCAGGTGAAGCTTTCTTT. Translation gives CASKDRGSGEAFF.

V and J are TRBV6-4 and TRBJ1-5, with no clear D. The CDR3 is 13 amino acids. Germline values: CDR1 MRHNA, CDR2 SNTAGT. Trimming stripped 4 bases from V and 6 bases from J, with 10 bases between. The CDR3 loop is CASSGRWGQPQHF. CDR3 DNA sequence: TGTGCCAGCAGTGGTCGGTGGGGTCAGCCCCAGCATTTT.

In its sample, this clonotype was seen many times. In DNA, the CDR3 is TGTGCCATCAGTGGGGGAAGCTACGAGCAGTACTTC. Its translation: CAISGGSYEQYF. V gene TRBV10-3 combines with J gene TRBJ2-7; D gene ambiguous. Germline V lookup: CDR1 ENHRY, CDR2 SYGVKD. The CDR3 is 12 amino acids. Between the trimmed V and J ends, which lost 4 bases and 3 bases, there was a span of 7 bases.

This clonotype was recorded at least ten times. V gene TRBV2 combines with J gene TRBJ2-2; the D is unclear. CDR1 and CDR2 (germline): SNHLY, FYNNEI. This CDR3 has 12 residues. Trimming pared 6 bases from V and 3 bases from J, leaving 5 bases between. The CDR3 region has the DNA TGTGCCAGCAGCCTGGACACCGGGGAGCTGTTTTTT. It codes for CASSLDTGELFF.

The chain has TRBV27 and TRBJ2-7; D is perhaps TRBD1 or TRBD2 (5 bases each). Per germline, CDR1 MNHEY and CDR2 SMNVEV (reference sequence). The CDR3 runs to 14 residues. The V end was cut by 5 bases, the J end by 1 base, with 12 bases between. CDR3 sequence reads: CASSRSGRSYEQYF. The CDR3, as DNA: TGTGCCAGCAGTCGCTCGGGACGGTCCTACGAGCAGTACTTC.

The table lists this clonotype with many counts. The chain links TRBV13 to TRBJ2-6; 9 bases fit TRBD1. The CDR3 is 17 residues long. The J segment lost 0 bases and the V segment lost 5 bases, leaving 5 bases of the junction unmatched. The V gene's germline CDR1 is PRHDT and CDR2 FYEKMQ (reference sequence). CDR3 amino acids: CASSLGQGRSGANVLTF. Written as DNA, the CDR3 is TGTGCCAGCAGCCTGGGACAGGGACGCTCTGGGGCCAACGTCCTGACTTTC.

This chain uses TRBV6-1 with TRBJ2-5; TRBD1 matches at 7 bases. CDR3 length: 14 residues. CDR1 and CDR2 from the germline V gene are MNHNS and SASEGT. V gave up 5 bases and J gave up 9 bases; unmatched junction bases: 12. CDR3 loop: CASSPRTGAGAQYF. The DNA for the CDR3 is TGTGCCAGCAGTCCTAGGACAGGTGCGGGCGCCCAGTACTTC.

This clonotype was counted ten times or more. This chain joins TRBV27 and TRBJ1-1, with D unresolved. CDR1 and CDR2 from the germline V gene are MNHEY and SMNVEV (reference sequence). The CDR3 is 10 amino acids. V gave up 3 bases and J gave up 11 bases, with 7 bases separating them. The CDR3 DNA reads as TGTGCCAGCAGTTTTAATCGGGCTTTCTTT. Its protein is CASSFNRAFF.

This clonotype was counted ten times or more. This chain links TRBV19 with TRBJ1-1; 7 bases match TRBD1. V lost 4 bases to trimming and J lost 5 bases; unmatched junction nucleotides: 13. The CDR3 is 16 residues long. CDR1 LNHDA and CDR2 SQIVND come from the germline V gene (reference sequence). CDR3 in amino acids: CASSTREGAGKTEAFF. The DNA for the CDR3 is TGTGCCAGTAGTACCCGGGAGGGGGCGGGGAAGACTGAAGCTTTCTTT.

This clonotype was recorded many times. This rearrangement joins TRBV6-1 to TRBJ1-2; the D gene is possibly TRBD1 (5 bases). This CDR3 has 14 residues. Trimming took 7 bases from V and 0 from J, leaving 12 bases between them. Germline V gene lookup returns CDR1 MNHNS and CDR2 SASEGT. CDR3 region: CASTRVSSNYGYTF. DNA for the CDR3: TGTGCCAGCACCAGGGTCAGCTCTAACTATGGCTACACCTTC.

The chain joins TRBV28 to TRBJ2-5; D possibly corresponds to TRBD1 (6 bases). The germline CDR1 and CDR2 sequences are MDHEN and SYDVKM. The germline V and J ends were trimmed by 3 bases and 4 bases, with 9 bases remaining between them. The CDR3 totals 13 residues. The CDR3 loop is CASSFLGAETQYF. CDR3 DNA sequence: TGTGCCAGCAGTTTTCTGGGGGCAGAGACCCAGTACTTC.

This clonotype was seen at least ten times. This may be a read error: a much more frequent sequence differs by one nucleotide. The chain couples TRBV2 to TRBJ2-5, with 10 bases fitting TRBD2. J lost 3 bases, V lost 11 bases, and 30 bases had no gene match. This CDR3 comprises 21 residues. In germline, CDR1 is SNHLY, CDR2 FYNNEI. The CDR3 sequence is CAGLSPLSAGGPIGIKETQYF. The CDR3 coding sequence is TGTGCCGGCCTCTCGCCCCTGTCAGCGGGAGGGCCGATTGGGATCAAAGAGACCCAGTACTTC.

The sample holds many counts of this clonotype. This chain links TRBV6-5 with TRBJ1-1; 7 bases match TRBD1. This CDR3 has 14 amino acids. CDR1 is MNHEY, CDR2 SVGAGI, per germline. V was clipped by 6 bases and J by 0 bases; unmatched bases: 4. The CDR3 DNA sequence: TGTGCCAGCAGCCAGGGGGGACTGAACACTGAAGCTTTCTTT. The encoded protein is CASSQGGLNTEAFF.

This clonotype came up many times. The chain carries TRBV6-2 or TRBV6-3 and TRBJ1-2; D unresolved. Germline CDR1 and CDR2: MNHEY and SVGEGT. V gave up 6 bases and J gave up 8 bases, with 16 bases separating them. CDR3 size: 13 residues. The CDR3 DNA is TGTGCCAGCAGACCGGGCGGGGTGTACGGCTACACCTTC. It translates to CASRPGGVYGYTF.

Notes on this clonotype: A much larger clone sits a single nucleotide away, making a read error possible. The conserved final phenylalanine or tryptophan is absent from the CDR3, which likely points to a read error. V usage is TRBV25-1 and J usage is TRBJ2-5; D unresolved. CDR3 length: 12 amino acids. Germline V gives CDR1 MGHDK, CDR2 SYGVNS. Trimming took off 10 bases at V and 4 bases at J, with 13 bases between the two ends. The CDR3 loop reads CAILGNGETQYL. The CDR3 DNA follows: TGTGCCATCCTGGGAAACGGAGAGACCCAGTACCTC.

This clonotype was picked up a small number of times. The chain links TRBV9 to TRBJ2-7; 10 positions agree with TRBD2. Germline loops: CDR1 SGDLS, CDR2 YYNGEE. V dropped 0 bases and J dropped 5; count of bases not matched to a gene: 8. The CDR3 is made up of 16 amino acids. The CDR3 spells CASSVGASGRDNEQYF. The CDR3 region has the DNA TGTGCCAGCAGCGTAGGAGCTAGCGGGAGAGACAACGAGCAGTACTTC.

This clonotype was detected many times. The chain couples TRBV15 to TRBJ1-5, with D perhaps matching TRBD1 (5 bases). This CDR3 spans 15 amino acids. Trimming stripped 3 bases from V and 4 bases from J, with 13 bases between. Germline V gene lookup returns CDR1 LNHNV and CDR2 YYDKDF (reference sequence). The CDR3 is CATSSSFWGNQPQHF. CDR3 nucleotide sequence: TGTGCCACCAGCAGCAGCTTTTGGGGGAATCAGCCCCAGCATTTT.

This clonotype was observed at least ten times. V gene TRBV6-5 combines with J gene TRBJ2-5; 7 nucleotides line up with TRBD2. Germline V gives CDR1 MNHEY, CDR2 SVGAGI. Trimming took 6 bases from V and 5 from J; bases not matched to a gene: 12. The CDR3 has 15 amino acids. CDR3 sequence reads: CASSGGSMGLETQYF. CDR3 sequence (DNA): TGTGCCAGCAGCGGCGGGAGTATGGGTTTGGAGACCCAGTACTTC.

This clonotype appeared many times. The chain joins TRBV11-3 to TRBJ1-3; 9 bases are a match to TRBD1. The CDR3 length is 16 residues. CDR1 and CDR2 from the germline V gene are SGHNT and YENEEA. V lost 4 bases and J lost 2; bases outside the gene matches: 6. The CDR3 spells CASSSTGGAPGNTIYF. The CDR3, as DNA: TGTGCCAGCAGCTCAACAGGGGGCGCGCCTGGAAACACCATATATTTT.

The DNA of the CDR3 is TGTGCCAGCAGCCAAGGCCTTCTGTCGGCAGGGAGAACTGAAGCTTTCTTT. The encoded protein is CASSQGLLSAGRTEAFF. The chain links TRBV14 to TRBJ1-1, with D maybe TRBD1 (5 bases). This CDR3 is 17 amino acids long. Trimming removed 1 base at V and 5 bases at J, with 20 bases between. Germline V gene data show CDR1 as SGHDN and CDR2 as FVKESK.

The V call is TRBV6-1, the J call TRBJ1-5; 8 nucleotides line up with TRBD1. The CDR3 length is 16 residues. CDR1 and CDR2 (germline): MNHNS, SASEGT. After removal of 4 bases from V and 0 bases from J, the junction contained 5 bases not matched to a gene. The CDR3 spells CASSADRGFSNQPQHF. In DNA form, the CDR3 reads TGTGCCAGCAGTGCCGACAGGGGCTTTAGCAATCAGCCCCAGCATTTT.

In this sample, this clonotype turned up many times. The chain employs TRBV20-1 and TRBJ1-5; a possible D gene is TRBD1 (6 bases). The CDR3 runs to 12 residues. Germline CDR1 and CDR2: DFQATT and SNEGSKA (reference sequence). V lost 6 bases to trimming and J lost 4 bases, with 10 bases between them. The CDR3 protein is CSARGGNQPQHF. The CDR3 bases are TGCAGTGCGAGGGGGGGGAATCAGCCCCAGCATTTT.

This clonotype was detected many times. This rearrangement joins TRBV6-1 to TRBJ1-6; TRBD1 aligns across 7 bases. The J segment lost 9 bases and the V segment lost 0 bases, leaving 8 bases of the junction unmatched. The CDR3 runs 16 residues. The germline V gene encodes CDR1 MNHNS and CDR2 SASEGT. CDR3 sequence reads: CASSEALRGPGSPLHF. The CDR3 nucleotides are TGTGCCAGCAGTGAAGCGCTAAGGGGGCCGGGTTCACCCCTCCACTTT.

The rearrangement links TRBV28 to TRBJ2-4; D call uncertain. V dropped 3 bases and J dropped 0 bases, with 6 bases sitting between them. CDR1 and CDR2 from the germline V gene are MDHEN and SYDVKM. The CDR3 is 14 amino acids. The CDR3 region is CASSFPSAKNIQYF. The CDR3 coding sequence is TGTGCCAGCAGTTTCCCCTCAGCCAAAAACATTCAGTACTTC.

This clonotype was counted many times. The chain joins TRBV28 to TRBJ2-5; 14 positions match TRBD2. The V gene end was trimmed by 6 bases and the J gene end by 5 bases; junction bases not matched to a gene: 5. This CDR3 is 15 amino acids long. CDR1 is MDHEN and CDR2 is SYDVKM in the germline V gene. The chain's CDR3 is CASSRTSGRTETQYF. The CDR3, as DNA: TGTGCCAGCAGCCGGACTAGCGGGAGGACTGAGACCCAGTACTTC.

In its sample, this clonotype was seen many times. CDR3 sequence reads: CASTTSVQETQYF. In DNA, the CDR3 is TGTGCCAGCACTACTAGCGTCCAAGAGACCCAGTACTTC. The V gene is TRBV28, the J gene TRBJ2-5, with 7 bases that match TRBD2. Germline V gene data show CDR1 as MDHEN and CDR2 as SYDVKM. There are 13 residues in the CDR3. V gave up 7 bases and J gave up 1 base; unmatched junction bases: 3.

V is TRBV7-9 and J is TRBJ2-7; the match to TRBD1 covers 10 bases. The CDR3 runs to 14 residues. CDR1 is SEHNR, CDR2 FQNEAQ, per germline (reference sequence). Trimming took 5 bases from V and 6 from J; bases not matched to a gene: 7. CDR3: CASSPAGQGIEQYF. In DNA, the CDR3 is TGTGCCAGCAGCCCGGCGGGACAGGGGATCGAGCAGTACTTC.